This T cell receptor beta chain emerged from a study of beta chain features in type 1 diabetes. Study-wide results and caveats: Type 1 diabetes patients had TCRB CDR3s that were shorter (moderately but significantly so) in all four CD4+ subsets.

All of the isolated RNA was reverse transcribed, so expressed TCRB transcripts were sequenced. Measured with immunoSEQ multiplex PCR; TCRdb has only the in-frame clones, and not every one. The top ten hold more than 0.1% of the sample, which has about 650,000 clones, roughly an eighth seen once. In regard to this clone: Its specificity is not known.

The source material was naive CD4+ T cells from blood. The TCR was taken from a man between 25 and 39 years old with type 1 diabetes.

CDR3 sequence reads: CASSLGSLGAIGIETQYF. CDR3 DNA: TGTGCCAGCAGTTTGGGGAGCCTCGGGGCAATAGGGATAGAGACCCAGTACTTC. V and J are TRBV28 and TRBJ2-5, with D possibly being TRBD1 or TRBD2 (5 bases each). CDR1 and CDR2 (germline): MDHEN, SYDVKM. CDR3 length: 18 residues. V was shortened by 3 bases and J by 4 bases, with 24 bases between the two germline ends.